The 15 T cell receptor beta chains reported below all come from one sample, sequenced in a study of blood T cell repertoires in COVID-19. Sequencing was performed with immunoSEQ multiplex PCR; in TCRdb, only in-frame clones are kept and a portion is missing. The sample includes about 170,000 clones, over 75% of them seen just once. Sequenced input: PBMCs or T cells enriched from blood (not recorded which). The receptors derive from a woman under 30 who had recovered from COVID-19.

CDR3 nucleotides: TGTGCCAGCAGCTTCGGGCAGGGGCTGGACACTGAAGCTTTCTTT. It specifies CASSFGQGLDTEAFF. The V call is TRBV6-5, the J call TRBJ1-1, with TRBD1 as a possible D gene (6 bases). Looked up from germline, CDR1 is MNHEY and CDR2 is SVGAGI. With 6 bases removed from V and 3 bases from J, the gap between germline ends came to 17 bases. This CDR3 spans 15 amino acids.

The J gene is TRBJ2-7, the V gene TRBV3-1 (or the pseudogene TRBV3-2), with D unresolved. The CDR3 contains 13 residues. Germline V gene sequence: CDR1 LGHDT, CDR2 YNNKEL (reference sequence). The V gene lost 4 bases and the J gene lost 4 bases, with 11 bases spanning the gap. The CDR3: CASSRTDNYEQYF. Written as DNA, the CDR3 is TGTGCCAGCAGCCGTACTGATAATTACGAGCAGTACTTC.

The chain couples TRBV5-1 to TRBJ2-1; weak D call: TRBD2 (5 bases). Germline CDR1 and CDR2: SGHRS and YFSETQ. This CDR3 has 14 amino acids. V lost 0 bases, J lost 5 bases, and 9 bases lay in between. The CDR3 protein is CASSLVAQNNEQFF. DNA for the CDR3: TGCGCCAGCAGCTTGGTAGCGCAGAACAATGAGCAGTTCTTC.

The chain joins TRBV27 to TRBJ1-3, with a tentative D call TRBD1 (5 bases). The CDR3 is 16 residues long. The germline V and J ends were trimmed by 5 bases and 1 base, with 15 bases remaining between them. Looked up from germline, CDR1 is MNHEY and CDR2 is SMNVEV (reference sequence). The CDR3 region is CASSARGRVSGNTIYF. CDR3 bases: TGTGCCAGCAGTGCTCGAGGCAGGGTGTCTGGAAACACCATATATTTT.

About this clone itself: In the same sample, other DNA sequences code for this CDR3. The chain uses TRBV28 and TRBJ2-6; a weak D match, TRBD2 (6 bases). Germline CDR1 reads MDHEN; CDR2 reads SYDVKM. Trimming took 2 bases from V and 2 from J, leaving 7 bases between them. The CDR3 runs 15 residues. This CDR3 is CASSLPGAGANVLTF. CDR3 bases: TGTGCCAGCAGTTTACCGGGGGCTGGGGCCAACGTCCTGACTTTC.

This chain links TRBV19 with TRBJ2-5, with D maybe TRBD1 (6 bases). V was shortened by 3 bases and J by 2 bases, with 13 bases between the two germline ends. The CDR3 runs 15 residues. Germline V gene lookup returns CDR1 LNHDA and CDR2 SQIVND (reference sequence). CDR3 bases: TGTGCCAGTAGTATGTCGTCAGGGGTTCAAGAGACCCAGTACTTC. Translated, it gives CASSMSSGVQETQYF.

The chain's CDR3 is CASSFLGQGSEAFF. CDR3 bases: TGTGCCAGCAGTTTTCTAGGACAGGGCTCTGAAGCTTTCTTT. This chain links TRBV6-5 with TRBJ1-1; TRBD1 aligns across 8 bases. The V gene end was trimmed by 4 bases and the J gene end by 6 bases; junction bases not matched to a gene: 7. CDR3 size: 14 residues. Germline CDR1 and CDR2: MNHEY and SVGAGI.

The chain joins TRBV5-4 to TRBJ2-6; the match to TRBD1 covers 8 bases. J gave up 0 bases and V 5 bases, and 7 bases lay outside the gene matches. Germline V gene lookup returns CDR1 SGHNT and CDR2 YYREEE (reference sequence). The CDR3 covers 17 residues. CDR3 coding DNA: TGTGCCAGCAGACCCGGGACAGGCTACTCTGGGGCCAACGTCCTGACTTTC. This gives the protein CASRPGTGYSGANVLTF.

The J gene is TRBJ2-7, the V gene TRBV5-5; 8 bases are a match to TRBD1. The CDR3 is 15 amino acids. V lost 4 bases, J lost 4 bases, and 10 bases stayed unmatched. Germline V gives CDR1 SGHKS, CDR2 YYEKEE (reference sequence). The CDR3 region has the DNA TGTGCCAGCAGCCCCGCAGGACAGGGAATGTACGAGCAGTACTTC. Translated: CASSPAGQGMYEQYF. Looking up the rest from reference TRBV5-5 and TRBJ2-7 gives the full variable domain: DAGVTQSPTHLIKTRGQQVTLRCSPISGHKSVSWYQQVLGQGPQFIFQYYEKEERGRGNFPDRFSARQFPNYSSELNVNALLLGDSALYLCASSPAGQGMYEQYFGPGTRLTVT.

The chain joins TRBV7-2 to TRBJ2-7; 9 bases line up with TRBD2. The CDR3 is made up of 15 amino acids. Per the germline V gene, CDR1 is SGHTA and CDR2 is FQGNSA. With V trimmed by 5 bases and J by 4 bases, 9 bases remained unmatched. CDR3 protein: CASSKGTSYRYEQYF. The CDR3 nucleotides read TGTGCCAGCAGCAAAGGGACTAGCTACCGATACGAGCAGTACTTC.

The gene calls are TRBV18 and TRBJ2-3, with D possibly matching TRBD1 (7 bases). V dropped 0 bases and J dropped 6 bases, with 16 bases sitting between them. Germline V gene sequence: CDR1 KGHSH, CDR2 LQKENI. The CDR3 sequence is 16 residues long. CDR3 amino acids: CASSPPAAGGSDTQYF. The CDR3 DNA is TGTGCCAGCTCACCACCCGCGGCAGGGGGGTCTGATACGCAGTATTTT.

The genes are TRBV27 and TRBJ2-7; a weak D match, TRBD1 (6 bases). Trimming took 3 bases from V and 3 from J, leaving 9 bases between them. CDR1 MNHEY and CDR2 SMNVEV come from the germline V gene (reference sequence). The CDR3 totals 13 residues. In nucleotides, the CDR3 is TGTGCCAGCAGTTTCTTACAGGGCTACGAGCAGTACTTC. It encodes CASSFLQGYEQYF.

The chain combines TRBV2 with TRBJ1-2, with D maybe TRBD1 (5 bases). The germline V and J ends were trimmed by 8 bases and 7 bases, with 14 bases remaining between them. From germline, CDR1 is SNHLY and CDR2 FYNNEI. The CDR3 runs to 12 residues. CDR3 residues: CASGQWQGGYTF. The CDR3 nucleotides read TGTGCCAGCGGTCAGTGGCAGGGTGGCTACACCTTC.

The CDR3 loop reads CASSLRQGARDSPLHF. CDR3 nucleotides: TGTGCCAGCAGCCTACGACAGGGGGCTAGGGATTCACCCCTCCACTTT. V is TRBV14 and J is TRBJ1-6; TRBD1 matches 10 bases. The CDR3 covers 16 residues. CDR1 and CDR2 from the germline V gene are SGHDN and FVKESK. With V trimmed by 4 bases and J by 8 bases, 8 bases remained unmatched.

The chain carries TRBV1 and TRBJ2-5; TRBD2, the table's D call, was not compared with the DNA. TRBV1 is tagged as a pseudogene. The CDR3 sequence is 15 residues long. CDR3 in DNA: TGCACCAGCAGCCGGCGGCGGGAGGAGGAAGAGACCCAGTACTTC. Its translation is CTSSRRREEEETQYF.